The 5 T cell receptor beta chains given below trace back to one sample, sequenced in a study of cytomegalovirus exposure and HLA in healthy donors. This PCR relied on a set of 60 Vbeta primers and 13 Jbeta primers. Produced via immunoSEQ multiplex PCR; TCRdb's table is partial and in-frame only. The profile shows some 90,000 clones, around 80% of them singletons. What was sequenced was PBMCs. The receptors shown here come from a man aged 25-45 years in good health and CMV-seronegative.

The rearrangement links TRBV7-9 to TRBJ2-7, with D tentatively TRBD1 (5 bases). The V gene's germline CDR1 is SEHNR and CDR2 FQNEAQ (reference sequence). The germline V and J ends were trimmed by 6 bases and 2 bases, with 8 bases remaining between them. The CDR3 consists of 12 residues. This chain's CDR3 is CASSDSPYEQYF. In DNA form, the CDR3 reads TGTGCCAGCAGTGACAGCCCCTACGAGCAGTACTTC.

The chain joins TRBV27 to TRBJ1-2; TRBD1 is a possible D gene (6 bases). Between the trimmed V and J ends, which lost 4 bases and 3 bases, there was a span of 12 bases. Germline V CDR1 and CDR2: MNHEY, SMNVEV (reference sequence). The CDR3 totals 14 residues. In DNA, the CDR3 is TGTGCCAGCAGTTCAGGGGTCGGGGACTATGGCTACACCTTC. This gives the protein CASSSGVGDYGYTF.

The chain links TRBV10-3 to TRBJ2-7; 7 nucleotides line up with TRBD1. Germline V lookup: CDR1 ENHRY, CDR2 SYGVKD. The CDR3 covers 14 residues. The V gene end was trimmed by 7 bases and the J gene end by 4 bases; junction bases not matched to a gene: 10. The DNA of the CDR3 is TGTGCCATCAAGGCGCAGGGGGAAAAGTACGAGCAGTACTTC. It is translated as CAIKAQGEKYEQYF.

The gene calls are TRBV9 and TRBJ2-7; 11 bases line up with TRBD1. CDR1 and CDR2 (germline): SGDLS, YYNGEE. V lost 3 bases to trimming and J lost 8 bases; unmatched junction nucleotides: 7. The CDR3 sequence is 14 residues long. The CDR3 spells CASSEGTGGTKQYF. In nucleotides, the CDR3 is TGTGCCAGCAGCGAGGGGACAGGGGGTACGAAGCAGTACTTC.

The sample holds a few counts of this clone. The V gene is TRBV7-9, the J gene TRBJ2-3, with D possibly being TRBD2 (5 bases). CDR1 and CDR2 (germline): SEHNR, FQNEAQ (reference sequence). Trimming stripped 1 base from V and 3 bases from J, with 11 bases between. The length of the CDR3 is 15 residues. The DNA for the CDR3 is TGTGCCAGCAGCTTAGTGCCTAGGGAGACAGATACGCAGTATTTT. This codes for CASSLVPRETDTQYF. The variable domain in full, completed from reference TRBV7-9 and TRBJ2-3, reads DTGVSQNPRHKITKRGQNVTFRCDPISEHNRLYWYRQTLGQGPEFLTYFQNEAQLEKSRLLSDRFSAERPKGSFSTLEIQRTEQGDSAMYLCASSLVPRETDTQYFGPGTRLTVL.